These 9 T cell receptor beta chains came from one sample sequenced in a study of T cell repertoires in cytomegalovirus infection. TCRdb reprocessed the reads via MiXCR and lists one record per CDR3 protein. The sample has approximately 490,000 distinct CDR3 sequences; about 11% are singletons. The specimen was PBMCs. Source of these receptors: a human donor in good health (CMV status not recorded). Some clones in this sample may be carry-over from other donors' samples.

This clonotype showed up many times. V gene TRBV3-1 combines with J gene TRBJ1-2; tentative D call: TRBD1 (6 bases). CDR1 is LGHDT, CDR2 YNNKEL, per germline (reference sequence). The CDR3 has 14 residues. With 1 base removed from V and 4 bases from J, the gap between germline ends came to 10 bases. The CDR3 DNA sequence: TGTGCCAGCAGCCAAGCCCAGGGGCCCTATGGCTACACCTTC. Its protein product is CASSQAQGPYGYTF.

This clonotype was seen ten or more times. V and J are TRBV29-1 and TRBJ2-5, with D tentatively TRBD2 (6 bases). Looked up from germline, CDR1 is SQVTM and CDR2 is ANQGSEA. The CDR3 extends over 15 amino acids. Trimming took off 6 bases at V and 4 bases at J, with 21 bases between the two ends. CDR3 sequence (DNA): TGCAGCGTCCGATCCGGGAGCGAGGTGGGAGAGACCCAGTACTTC. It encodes CSVRSGSEVGETQYF.

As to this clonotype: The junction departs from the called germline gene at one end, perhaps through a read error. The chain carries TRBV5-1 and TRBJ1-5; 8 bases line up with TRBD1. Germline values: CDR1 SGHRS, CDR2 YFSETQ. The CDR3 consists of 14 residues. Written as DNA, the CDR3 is TGCGCCAGCAGCCCCGGACAGGGAAATCAGCCCCACCATTTT. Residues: CASSPGQGNQPHHF.

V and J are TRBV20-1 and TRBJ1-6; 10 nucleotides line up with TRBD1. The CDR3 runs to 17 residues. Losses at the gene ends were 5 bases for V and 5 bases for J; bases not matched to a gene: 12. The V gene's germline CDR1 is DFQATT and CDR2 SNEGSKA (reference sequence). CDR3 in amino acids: CSALTGGSLNDNSPLHF. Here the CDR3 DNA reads TGCAGTGCTCTGACAGGGGGCAGTTTGAATGATAATTCACCCCTCCACTTT.

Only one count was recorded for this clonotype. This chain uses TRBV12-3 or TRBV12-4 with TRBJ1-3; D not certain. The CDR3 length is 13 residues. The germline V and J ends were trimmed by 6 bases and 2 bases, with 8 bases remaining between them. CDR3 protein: CASRRAPGNTIYF. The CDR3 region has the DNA TGTGCCAGCAGGCGGGCCCCTGGAAACACCATATATTTT.

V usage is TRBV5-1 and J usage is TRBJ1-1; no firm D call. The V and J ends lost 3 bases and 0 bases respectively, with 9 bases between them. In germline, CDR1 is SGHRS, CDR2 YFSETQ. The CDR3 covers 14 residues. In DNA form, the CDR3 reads TGCGCCAGCAGCTCCCCTGACTTGAACACTGAAGCTTTCTTT. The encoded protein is CASSSPDLNTEAFF. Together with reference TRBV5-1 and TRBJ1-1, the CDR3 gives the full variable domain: KAGVTQTPRYLIKTRGQQVTLSCSPISGHRSVSWYQQTPGQGLQFLFEYFSETQRNKGNFPGRFSGRQFSNSRSEMNVSTLELGDSALYLCASSSPDLNTEAFFGQGTRLTVV.

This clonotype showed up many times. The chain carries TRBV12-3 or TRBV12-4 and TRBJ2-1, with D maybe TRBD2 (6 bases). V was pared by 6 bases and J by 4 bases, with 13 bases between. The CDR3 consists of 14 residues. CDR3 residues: CASRRDGTYNEQFF. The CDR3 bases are TGTGCCAGCAGGCGGGACGGGACTTACAATGAGCAGTTCTTC.

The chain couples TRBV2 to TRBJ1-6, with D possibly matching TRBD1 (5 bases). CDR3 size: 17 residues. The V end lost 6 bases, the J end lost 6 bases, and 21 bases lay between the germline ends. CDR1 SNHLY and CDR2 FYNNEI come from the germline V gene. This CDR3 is CASRERDSKRVNSPLHF. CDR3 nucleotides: TGTGCCAGCAGGGAGCGGGACTCCAAGAGGGTTAATTCACCCCTCCACTTT.

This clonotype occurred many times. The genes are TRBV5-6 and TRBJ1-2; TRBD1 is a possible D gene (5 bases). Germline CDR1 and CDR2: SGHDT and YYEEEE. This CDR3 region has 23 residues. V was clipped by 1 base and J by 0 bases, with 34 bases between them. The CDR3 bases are TGTGCCAGCAGCTTGTCGACAACGTTGGGTGAGGGGATTTGGAGGAGGACTAACTATGGCTACACCTTC. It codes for CASSLSTTLGEGIWRRTNYGYTF.